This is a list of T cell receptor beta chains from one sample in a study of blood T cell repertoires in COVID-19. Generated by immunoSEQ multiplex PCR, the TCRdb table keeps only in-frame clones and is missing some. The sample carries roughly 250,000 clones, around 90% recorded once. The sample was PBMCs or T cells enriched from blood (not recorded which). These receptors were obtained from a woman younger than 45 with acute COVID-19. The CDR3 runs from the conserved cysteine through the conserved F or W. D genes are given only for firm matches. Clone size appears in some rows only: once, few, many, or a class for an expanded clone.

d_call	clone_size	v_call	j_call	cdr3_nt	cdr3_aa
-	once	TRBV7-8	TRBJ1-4	TGTGCCAGCAGCTCACCCCCGGGGGGGGCAACTAATGAAAAACTGTTTTTT	CASSSPPGGATNEKLFF
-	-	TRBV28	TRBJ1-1	TGTGCCAGCAGTATGACAGGGAACACTGAAGCTTTCTTT	CASSMTGNTEAFF
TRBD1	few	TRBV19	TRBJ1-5	TGTGCCAGTAGTCCAAGACAGGGACAGGGGTTAGGGCGCAATCAGCCCCAGCATTTT	CASSPRQGQGLGRNQPQHF
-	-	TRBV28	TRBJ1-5	TGTGCCAGCAGTCCAAACCTTGGACAGAACAGCGGCCAGCCCCAGCATTTT	CASSPNLGQNSGQPQHF
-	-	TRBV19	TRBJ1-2	TGTGCCAGTAGTATACGGTCGCGGGGTTCCTACACCTTC	CASSIRSRGSYTF
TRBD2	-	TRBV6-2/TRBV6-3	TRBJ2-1	TGTGCCACCAGTGACGGGACTAGAGTCGTCAATGAGCAGTTCTTC	CATSDGTRVVNEQFF
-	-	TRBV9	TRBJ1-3	TGTGCCAGCAGCGTAGCTACCCAGGGCTTTGCTGGAAACACCATATATTTT	CASSVATQGFAGNTIYF
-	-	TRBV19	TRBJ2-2	TGTGCCAGTAGTCCTCACACCGGGAACGGGGAGCTGTTTTTT	CASSPHTGNGELFF
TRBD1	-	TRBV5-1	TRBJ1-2	TGCGCCAGCAGCGGAGGACAGGGGGCTAGCTACACCTTC	CASSGGQGASYTF
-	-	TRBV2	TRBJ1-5	TGTGCCAGCAGCCTCTCTGACGGGTTTCAGCCCCAGCATTTT	CASSLSDGFQPQHF
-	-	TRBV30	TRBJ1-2	TGTGCCTGCGCCTTCGGGAACTATGGCTACACCTTC	CACAFGNYGYTF
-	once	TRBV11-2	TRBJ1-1	TGTGCCAGCAGCTTAGTGTGGGGCTTAGGTGAAGCTTTCTTT	CASSLVWGLGEAFF
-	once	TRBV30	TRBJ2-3	TGTGCCTGGAGTGAACGTGGCCCCAGCACAGATACGCAGTATTTT	CAWSERGPSTDTQYF